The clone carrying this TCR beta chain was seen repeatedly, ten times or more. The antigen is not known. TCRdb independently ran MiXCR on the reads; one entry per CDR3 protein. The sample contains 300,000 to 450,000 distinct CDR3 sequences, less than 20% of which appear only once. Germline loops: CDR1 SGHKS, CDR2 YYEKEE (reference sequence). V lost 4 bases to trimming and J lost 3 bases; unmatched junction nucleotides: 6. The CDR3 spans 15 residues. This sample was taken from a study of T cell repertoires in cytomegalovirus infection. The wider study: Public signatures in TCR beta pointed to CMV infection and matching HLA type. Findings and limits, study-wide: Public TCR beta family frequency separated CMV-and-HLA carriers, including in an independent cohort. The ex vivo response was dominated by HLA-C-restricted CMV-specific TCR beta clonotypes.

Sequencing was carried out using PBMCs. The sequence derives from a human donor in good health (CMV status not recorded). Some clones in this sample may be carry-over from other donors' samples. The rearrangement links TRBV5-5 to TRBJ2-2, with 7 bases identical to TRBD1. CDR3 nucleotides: TGTGCCAGCAGCCTCCGGGACAGCTACACCGGGGAGCTGTTTTTT. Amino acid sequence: CASSLRDSYTGELFF.